This TCR beta chain was recorded in a study of shared clonotypes between healthy human individuals. The overall study: Each donor's CD4 naive and CD4 memory cells filled three plates apiece, CD8 naive two, and CD8 memory one.

Whole-study findings and limits: Naive subsets generally exceeded memory subsets in estimated richness. Sampling included only blood; tissue repertoires likely differ.

Sequencing used immunoSEQ multiplex PCR; TCRdb keeps in-frame clones, though not all of them. The sample lists approximately 400,000 clones; about 96% were seen once. To note about this clone: Its antigen is unknown.

The CDR3 runs to 16 residues. Germline assignment: CDR1 KGHSH and CDR2 LQKENI. Trimming removed 6 bases from V and 5 bases from J, with 19 bases in between. This TCR came from a man aged 30 to 45 in good health. The chain couples TRBV18 to TRBJ2-2, with D maybe TRBD2 (5 bases). Sequenced input: memory CD8+ T cells sorted from blood. Described subset: CD45RO+ cells pooled with CCR7-negative TemRA cells. The CDR3 spells CASSVFGGSGTGELFF. The CDR3 DNA sequence: TGTGCCAGCTCCGTCTTCGGTGGGAGTGGAACCGGGGAGCTGTTTTTT.